Shown below are 23 T cell receptor beta chains from a single sample sequenced in a study of blood T cell repertoires in COVID-19. Clones were sequenced by immunoSEQ multiplex PCR, and TCRdb holds only the in-frame ones, with some missing. Of some 120,000 clones detected, 65% to 85% appear once; the ten largest clones hold approximately 2%. The sequencing input was peripheral blood. The receptors derive from a man between 65 and 85 years old with acute or convalescent COVID-19.

This chain uses TRBV30 with TRBJ1-3; D uncertain. CDR1 and CDR2 (germline): GTSNPN, SVGIG (reference sequence). This CDR3 contains 13 residues. The V and J ends lost 3 bases and 0 bases respectively, with 6 bases between them. Written as DNA, the CDR3 is TGTGCCTGGAGAGGAGACTCTGGAAACACCATATATTTT. Its protein is CAWRGDSGNTIYF.

The chain joins TRBV30 to TRBJ2-5; D is perhaps TRBD1 (6 bases). Germline V gene sequence: CDR1 GTSNPN, CDR2 SVGIG (reference sequence). This CDR3 comprises 11 residues. The ends were cut back, 5 bases at V and 4 bases at J, with 8 bases in the middle. The CDR3 protein is CAWYRAETQYF. CDR3 bases: TGTGCCTGGTACAGGGCAGAGACCCAGTACTTC.

The gene calls are TRBV7-3 and TRBJ2-2; D perhaps matches TRBD1 (5 bases). Trimming took 5 bases from V and 6 from J, leaving 13 bases between them. The length of the CDR3 is 14 residues. Germline V gene data show CDR1 as SGHTA and CDR2 as FQGTGA. The CDR3 DNA is TGTGCCAGCAGCAAGGGCCAAGGGGCCGGGGAGCTGTTTTTT. Translating it yields CASSKGQGAGELFF.

The chain recombines TRBV12-3 or TRBV12-4 with TRBJ1-6, with D hard to call. V was cut by 7 bases and J by 8 bases, with 9 bases left in between. The CDR3 is made up of 12 amino acids. The CDR3 spells CASTRVDSPLHF. The DNA for the CDR3 is TGTGCCAGCACCCGGGTAGATTCACCCCTCCACTTT.

The chain combines TRBV5-6 with TRBJ2-3; 9 positions match TRBD2. CDR1 is SGHDT, CDR2 YYEEEE, per germline. Trimming removed 0 bases from V and 4 bases from J; junction bases left unmatched: 3. This CDR3 comprises 15 residues. CDR3 nucleotide sequence: TGTGCCAGCAGCTTGGACGGCGGGGGGGCAGATACGCAGTATTTT. Protein product: CASSLDGGGADTQYF.

V and J are TRBV3-1 (or the pseudogene TRBV3-2) and TRBJ1-6, with 7 bases aligning to TRBD1. CDR3 length: 14 amino acids. V dropped 5 bases and J dropped 10; count of bases not matched to a gene: 8. From germline, CDR1 is LGHDT and CDR2 YNNKEL (reference sequence). The CDR3 is CASSTRQGRSPLHF. The CDR3 nucleotides read TGTGCCAGCAGCACCCGACAGGGTCGATCACCCCTCCACTTT.

The chain carries TRBV29-1 and TRBJ2-1; D gene ambiguous. Germline values: CDR1 SQVTM, CDR2 ANQGSEA. This CDR3 has 11 residues. V was pared by 7 bases and J by 7 bases, with 11 bases between. DNA for the CDR3: TGCAGCGCCCAGTTATCTAATGAGCAGTTCTTC. It specifies CSAQLSNEQFF.

The chain has TRBV28 and TRBJ1-2; a weak D match, TRBD1 (5 bases). The V gene lost 2 bases and the J gene lost 4 bases, with 5 bases spanning the gap. The germline V gene encodes CDR1 MDHEN and CDR2 SYDVKM. The CDR3 length is 12 residues. The CDR3 nucleotides are TGTGCCAGCAGTTTAGACAGCTATGGCTACACCTTC. Its translation is CASSLDSYGYTF.

The chain joins TRBV4-1 to TRBJ1-5; no clear D gene. CDR3 length: 14 residues. In germline, CDR1 is MGHRA, CDR2 YSYEKL. V was shortened by 2 bases and J by 4 bases, with 9 bases between the two germline ends. This chain's CDR3 is CASSQFPVNQPQHF. In DNA form, the CDR3 reads TGCGCCAGCAGCCAATTTCCGGTGAATCAGCCCCAGCATTTT.

The V call is TRBV6-5, the J call TRBJ1-6; 8 positions agree with TRBD1. The CDR3 is made up of 16 amino acids. Germline V gene sequence: CDR1 MNHEY, CDR2 SVGAGI. The V and J ends lost 2 bases and 9 bases, in that order; junction bases with no gene match: 9. CDR3 loop: CASSYAGDRSPSPLHF. Here the CDR3 DNA reads TGTGCCAGCAGTTACGCCGGGGACAGGTCCCCTTCACCCCTCCACTTT.

This clone was counted between two and nine times. V is TRBV6-6 and J is TRBJ2-7, with 9 positions matching TRBD2. The CDR3 contains 14 residues. Germline assignment: CDR1 MNHNY and CDR2 SVGAGI (reference sequence). V lost 6 bases to trimming and J lost 4 bases; unmatched junction nucleotides: 7. DNA for the CDR3: TGTGCCAGCAGAAATAGCGGGGGAGCTTACGAGCAGTACTTC. This sequence encodes CASRNSGGAYEQYF.

This clone was seen just once. The V and J genes are TRBV28 and TRBJ1-6; TRBD1 is a possible D gene (6 bases). The CDR3 sequence is 14 residues long. Deletions cut 6 bases from V and 10 bases from J, with 16 bases between. From germline, CDR1 is MDHEN and CDR2 SYDVKM. The chain's CDR3 is CASSSPGGTSPLHF. CDR3 DNA sequence: TGTGCCAGCAGCTCCCCGGGGGGCACGTCACCCCTCCACTTT.

V usage is TRBV4-1 and J usage is TRBJ1-4; D not resolved. Trimming took 0 bases from V and 9 from J, leaving 17 bases between them. The CDR3 spans 16 residues. Germline V gene lookup returns CDR1 MGHRA and CDR2 YSYEKL. The CDR3 is CASSQDPGSGGKKLFF. The CDR3 DNA follows: TGCGCCAGCAGCCAAGATCCGGGGTCCGGAGGGAAAAAACTGTTTTTT.

The J gene is TRBJ2-7, the V gene TRBV19, with 14 positions matching TRBD2. V trimming: 7 bases; J trimming: 3 bases; junction bases outside the gene matches: 8. CDR1 LNHDA and CDR2 SQIVND come from the germline V gene (reference sequence). The CDR3 length is 16 residues. The CDR3 spells CASIRTSGGLNYEQYF. Written as DNA, the CDR3 is TGTGCCAGTATCAGGACTAGCGGGGGGCTAAACTACGAGCAGTACTTC.

The gene calls are TRBV7-6 and TRBJ2-1; a possible D gene is TRBD1 (5 bases). V shed 5 bases and J shed 5 bases, with 16 bases lying between them. Germline-derived CDR1 and CDR2 are SGHVS and FNYEAQ. The CDR3 is 15 amino acids. CDR3 protein: CASSARVGGDNEQFF. DNA of the CDR3: TGTGCCAGCAGCGCCAGGGTCGGTGGGGACAATGAGCAGTTCTTC.

J is TRBJ1-5 and V is TRBV11-2; D is ambiguous. In germline, CDR1 is SGHAT, CDR2 FQNNGV. Trimming pared 0 bases from V and 4 bases from J, leaving 4 bases between. This CDR3 comprises 13 residues. CDR3 amino acids: CASSLEANQPQHF. CDR3 DNA: TGTGCCAGCAGCTTAGAGGCTAATCAGCCCCAGCATTTT.

Remarks on this clone: At one end the junction does not follow the germline gene, possibly because of a read error. V gene TRBV6-5 combines with J gene TRBJ1-1; D might be TRBD1 (5 bases). Germline V lookup: CDR1 MNHEY, CDR2 SVGAGI. The CDR3 is made up of 13 amino acids. The CDR3 region has the DNA TGTGCCAGCAGTTACTCTGGTACAGCGGGGCTCGGATTT. It is translated as CASSYSGTAGLGF.

The V and J genes are TRBV2 and TRBJ1-5, with 7 bases matching TRBD1. Unmatched junction bases numbered 8, after V lost 5 bases and J lost 7 bases. This CDR3 is 14 amino acids long. In germline, CDR1 is SNHLY, CDR2 FYNNEI. CDR3 DNA: TGTGCCAGCAGTTCCGACAGGGCACGCCAGCCCCAGCATTTT. It is translated as CASSSDRARQPQHF.

This chain joins TRBV27 and TRBJ1-2; D uncertain. The CDR3 sequence is 15 residues long. Trimming took 3 bases from V and 4 from J, leaving 15 bases between them. Germline CDR1 reads MNHEY; CDR2 reads SMNVEV (reference sequence). The CDR3 loop reads CASSLVAGGTYGYTF. The CDR3 coding sequence is TGTGCCAGCAGTTTGGTGGCAGGAGGAACCTATGGCTACACCTTC.

The chain uses TRBV6-5 and TRBJ2-5; possibly TRBD1 for D (6 bases). The CDR3 sequence is 13 residues long. The germline V and J ends were trimmed by 10 bases and 7 bases, with 19 bases remaining between them. CDR1 is MNHEY and CDR2 is SVGAGI in the germline V gene. The CDR3 nucleotides read TGTGCCACCAGCAGGGGAACGCCGGGGACCCAGTACTTC. Translation gives CATSRGTPGTQYF.

The gene calls are TRBV7-2 and TRBJ2-5, with 8 bases aligning to TRBD1. After removal of 5 bases from V and 5 bases from J, the junction contained 16 bases not matched to a gene. The CDR3 is made up of 17 amino acids. CDR1 is SGHTA, CDR2 FQGNSA, per germline. CDR3 coding DNA: TGTGCCAGCAGCCTCGTCAGCTCAGGGGGCGCGAGGGAGACCCAGTACTTC. Encoded protein: CASSLVSSGGARETQYF.

The chain is built from TRBV30 and TRBJ2-2; 8 positions agree with TRBD2. Germline loops: CDR1 GTSNPN, CDR2 SVGIG (reference sequence). The CDR3 sequence is 15 residues long. J gave up 5 bases and V 2 bases, and 7 bases lay outside the gene matches. CDR3 residues: CAWSNGGASTGELFF. The CDR3 nucleotides read TGTGCCTGGAGTAACGGGGGGGCGTCTACCGGGGAGCTGTTTTTT.

The J gene is TRBJ1-2, the V gene TRBV12-3 or TRBV12-4; 7 nucleotides line up with TRBD1. J lost 3 bases, V lost 10 bases, and 5 bases had no gene match. The CDR3 covers 12 residues. CDR3 DNA: TGTGCCACCTTAGACAGGGACTATGGCTACACCTTC. Translated: CATLDRDYGYTF.